A selection of T cell receptor beta chains follows, all from one sample in a study of regulatory T cells in long-lasting Graves disease. One entry per CDR3 protein, called by TCRdb with MiXCR from the multiplex PCR reads. The table includes 350,000 to 450,000 distinct CDR3 sequences, about an eighth detected once. The same specimen was also included in a second study, on T cells in Graves' hyperthyroidism and ophthalmopathy.

Sequencing used peripheral blood mononuclear cells (PBMCs), obtained at new diagnosis, from a patient treated with antithyroid drugs. The receptors here all came from a woman between 18 and 30 years old with Graves disease. The CDR3 runs from the conserved cysteine through the conserved F or W. D genes are given only for firm matches. Clone size is shown for a subset of rows, as once, few, many or a class of expanded clone.

clone_size: .
j_call: TRBJ2-2
d_call: .
v_call: TRBV12-3/TRBV12-4
cdr3_nt: TGTGCCAGCAATTTAGGCACCGGGGAGCTGTTTTTT
cdr3_aa: CASNLGTGELFF

clone_size: few
j_call: TRBJ2-1
d_call: .
v_call: TRBV28
cdr3_nt: TGTGCCAGCAGTCCCCCGACTACCACCCTCTACAATGAGCAGTTCTTC
cdr3_aa: CASSPPTTTLYNEQFF

clone_size: many
j_call: TRBJ1-2
d_call: TRBD1
v_call: TRBV4-1
cdr3_nt: TGCGCCAGCACCCTGGGACAGAATTATGGCTACACCTTC
cdr3_aa: CASTLGQNYGYTF

clone_size: few
j_call: TRBJ2-7
d_call: TRBD2
v_call: TRBV28
cdr3_nt: TGTGCCAGCAGTTTCGGCGGGAGGGCCGGTACCTACGAGCAGTACTTC
cdr3_aa: CASSFGGRAGTYEQYF

clone_size: few
j_call: TRBJ1-5
d_call: .
v_call: TRBV12-3/TRBV12-4
cdr3_nt: TGTGCCAGCAGTTCCAGGGATAGGGAGCAGCCCCAGCATTTT
cdr3_aa: CASSSRDREQPQHF

clone_size: many
j_call: TRBJ2-5
d_call: .
v_call: TRBV20-1
cdr3_nt: TGCAGTGAAAGGGCTGGGCCAGGGAAAGAGACCCAGTACTTC
cdr3_aa: CSERAGPGKETQYF

clone_size: many
j_call: TRBJ1-2
d_call: .
v_call: TRBV6-2/TRBV6-3
cdr3_nt: TGTGCCAGCAGTTACGGTCAGGTTGGGGGCTACACCTTC
cdr3_aa: CASSYGQVGGYTF

clone_size: few
j_call: TRBJ2-2
d_call: TRBD2
v_call: TRBV20-1
cdr3_nt: TGCAGTGCTAGGGCGGGAGGCTCCCTCTGGGCCGGGGAGCTGTTTTTT
cdr3_aa: CSARAGGSLWAGELFF

clone_size: many
j_call: TRBJ2-3
d_call: .
v_call: TRBV18
cdr3_nt: TGTGCCAGCTCAGCGGGGCCAGATACGCAGTATTTT
cdr3_aa: CASSAGPDTQYF

clone_size: many
j_call: TRBJ2-7
d_call: .
v_call: TRBV15
cdr3_nt: TGTGCCACCAGCAGAGATTTATCCCCAGACAGGGAGGACGAGCAGTACTTC
cdr3_aa: CATSRDLSPDREDEQYF

clone_size: many
j_call: TRBJ1-1
d_call: TRBD1
v_call: TRBV7-3
cdr3_nt: TGTGCCAGCAGCACCCAGACAGGGAGGTCCACTGAAGCTTTCTTT
cdr3_aa: CASSTQTGRSTEAFF

clone_size: many
j_call: TRBJ2-1
d_call: .
v_call: TRBV7-8
cdr3_nt: TGTGCCAGCAGCTTAGGTCGCGGCTGGTCCTACAATGAGCAGTTCTTC
cdr3_aa: CASSLGRGWSYNEQFF

clone_size: many
j_call: TRBJ1-1
d_call: TRBD1
v_call: TRBV5-5
cdr3_nt: TGTGCCAGCTCTCCGGGACAGGGGTTCACTGAAGCTTTCTTT
cdr3_aa: CASSPGQGFTEAFF

clone_size: many
j_call: TRBJ2-7
d_call: TRBD2
v_call: TRBV6-2/TRBV6-3
cdr3_nt: TGTGCCAGCAGTATAGCGGGAGCAACTAGCGAGCAGTACTTC
cdr3_aa: CASSIAGATSEQYF

clone_size: many
j_call: TRBJ1-1
d_call: .
v_call: TRBV6-1
cdr3_nt: TGTGCCAGCAGTGAAATGGGAAACACTGAAGCTTTCTTT
cdr3_aa: CASSEMGNTEAFF

clone_size: .
j_call: TRBJ2-5
d_call: TRBD2
v_call: TRBV27
cdr3_nt: TGTGCCAGCAGTTCAATCCCGGGACTAGCGCGGGAGACCCAGTACTTC
cdr3_aa: CASSSIPGLARETQYF

clone_size: .
j_call: TRBJ1-1
d_call: .
v_call: TRBV27
cdr3_nt: TGTGCCAGCAGTTTATCGGTCTCCACTGAAGCTTTCTTT
cdr3_aa: CASSLSVSTEAFF

clone_size: .
j_call: TRBJ1-5
d_call: TRBD1
v_call: TRBV20-1
cdr3_nt: TGCAGTGCCATCGACAGGGCGGGTCAGCCCCAGCATTTT
cdr3_aa: CSAIDRAGQPQHF

clone_size: many
j_call: TRBJ1-2
d_call: .
v_call: TRBV10-3
cdr3_nt: TGTGCCTCGAGTGGGGGTGAACACAACTATGGCTACACCTTC
cdr3_aa: CASSGGEHNYGYTF

clone_size: few
j_call: TRBJ2-4
d_call: .
v_call: TRBV19
cdr3_nt: TGTGCCAGTAGTATAAGGGGGGGGGGGGTTGATGGATCCAAAAACATTCAGTACTTC
cdr3_aa: CASSIRGGGVDGSKNIQYF

clone_size: many
j_call: TRBJ1-1
d_call: TRBD1
v_call: TRBV12-3/TRBV12-4
cdr3_nt: TGTGCCAGCACTAGGGACAGGCGAAACACTGAAGCTTTCTTT
cdr3_aa: CASTRDRRNTEAFF

clone_size: .
j_call: TRBJ2-5
d_call: .
v_call: TRBV5-1
cdr3_nt: TGCGCCAGCAGCTTGGCGGACAGTTGGGGAGAGACCCAGTACTTC
cdr3_aa: CASSLADSWGETQYF

clone_size: many
j_call: TRBJ2-2
d_call: TRBD1
v_call: TRBV27
cdr3_nt: TGTGCCAGCCGGTCGACAGGGTTGGGCACCGGGGAGCTGTTTTTT
cdr3_aa: CASRSTGLGTGELFF

clone_size: many
j_call: TRBJ1-2
d_call: .
v_call: TRBV29-1
cdr3_nt: TGCAGCTCCCAGGACAGCGGGGGCTACACCTTC
cdr3_aa: CSSQDSGGYTF

clone_size: many
j_call: TRBJ2-3
d_call: .
v_call: TRBV27
cdr3_nt: TGTGCCAGCAGTCCACTCACGAATACGCAGTATTTT
cdr3_aa: CASSPLTNTQYF

clone_size: many
j_call: TRBJ2-1
d_call: TRBD2
v_call: TRBV6-5
cdr3_nt: TGTGCCAGCAGTTTCGGGATGACTAGCGGGTGGGAGCAGTTCTTC
cdr3_aa: CASSFGMTSGWEQFF

clone_size: many
j_call: TRBJ2-3
d_call: TRBD2
v_call: TRBV12-3/TRBV12-4
cdr3_nt: TGTGCCAGCAGTTTTAGCGGGAGGTGGGGAGATACGCAGTATTTT
cdr3_aa: CASSFSGRWGDTQYF

clone_size: .
j_call: TRBJ1-1
d_call: .
v_call: TRBV19
cdr3_nt: TGTGCCAGTAGTATAGGGAAACATTTGAACACTGAAGCTTTCTTT
cdr3_aa: CASSIGKHLNTEAFF

clone_size: many
j_call: TRBJ1-1
d_call: .
v_call: TRBV7-2
cdr3_nt: TGTGCCAGCAGCAGATCAGGTGGGATACGGAACACTGAAGCTTTCTTT
cdr3_aa: CASSRSGGIRNTEAFF

clone_size: few
j_call: TRBJ2-1
d_call: .
v_call: TRBV7-3
cdr3_nt: TGTGCCAGCAGCCCTGGGAGGTTCAATGAGCAGTTCTTC
cdr3_aa: CASSPGRFNEQFF

clone_size: few
j_call: TRBJ1-2
d_call: .
v_call: TRBV11-2
cdr3_nt: TGTGCCAGCAGCTCCCACGGACGAGGTGGCTACACCTTC
cdr3_aa: CASSSHGRGGYTF

clone_size: many
j_call: TRBJ1-1
d_call: .
v_call: TRBV30
cdr3_nt: TGTGCCTGGAGTCATGTTAAGGGAACTGAAGCTTTCTTT
cdr3_aa: CAWSHVKGTEAFF

clone_size: many
j_call: TRBJ1-4
d_call: .
v_call: TRBV6-2/TRBV6-3
cdr3_nt: TGTGCCAGCAGTTACCTGGACAACTACCCGGATGCAACTAATGAAAAACTGTTTTTT
cdr3_aa: CASSYLDNYPDATNEKLFF

clone_size: many
j_call: TRBJ1-1
d_call: TRBD1
v_call: TRBV6-1
cdr3_nt: TGTGCCAGCAGTGAGACAGGGGCAACTGAAGCTTTCTTT
cdr3_aa: CASSETGATEAFF

clone_size: many
j_call: TRBJ1-1
d_call: .
v_call: TRBV20-1
cdr3_nt: TGCAGTGCTAGAGATTTCTTTGGTACTGAAGCTTTCTTT
cdr3_aa: CSARDFFGTEAFF

clone_size: few
j_call: TRBJ1-1
d_call: .
v_call: TRBV5-1
cdr3_nt: TGCGCCAGCAGCTTGGGTGGGGGGCGCACTGAAGCTTTCTTT
cdr3_aa: CASSLGGGRTEAFF

clone_size: .
j_call: TRBJ1-1
d_call: .
v_call: TRBV29-1
cdr3_nt: TGCAGCGTGAACGACGGGTTGAACACTGAAGCTTTCTTT
cdr3_aa: CSVNDGLNTEAFF

clone_size: many
j_call: TRBJ2-1
d_call: .
v_call: TRBV6-5
cdr3_nt: TGTGCCAGCAGTTCCTTGACTGTCTCCTACAATGAGCAGTTCTTC
cdr3_aa: CASSSLTVSYNEQFF

clone_size: few
j_call: TRBJ2-2
d_call: .
v_call: TRBV12-3/TRBV12-4
cdr3_nt: TGTGCCAGCAGCTTCTGGGGAAGCCATGGGGGCACCGGGGAGCTGTTTTTT
cdr3_aa: CASSFWGSHGGTGELFF

clone_size: .
j_call: TRBJ2-2
d_call: .
v_call: TRBV5-1
cdr3_nt: TGCGCCAGCAGCTTAACGGGAACGAACACCGGGGAGCTGTTTTTT
cdr3_aa: CASSLTGTNTGELFF

clone_size: many
j_call: TRBJ2-3
d_call: .
v_call: TRBV19
cdr3_nt: TGTGCCAGTAGTACCGGGACTCGGGGTACCGATACGCAGTATTTT
cdr3_aa: CASSTGTRGTDTQYF

clone_size: many
j_call: TRBJ1-2
d_call: TRBD1
v_call: TRBV27
cdr3_nt: TGTGCCAGCAGACTAGGGACAGGACTATCCGGCTACACCTTC
cdr3_aa: CASRLGTGLSGYTF

clone_size: many
j_call: TRBJ1-5
d_call: TRBD1
v_call: TRBV20-1
cdr3_nt: TGCAGTGCTAGAGATTGGGACAGTTATAGCAATCAGCCCCAGCATTTT
cdr3_aa: CSARDWDSYSNQPQHF

clone_size: once
j_call: TRBJ1-2
d_call: .
v_call: TRBV3-1
cdr3_nt: TGTGCCAGCAGCCAAGGAAGCCGGGGGCGAGGCGGCTACACCTTC
cdr3_aa: CASSQGSRGRGGYTF

clone_size: many
j_call: TRBJ2-2
d_call: .
v_call: TRBV2
cdr3_nt: TGTGCCAGCAGATTGGGGGGGGGCAAAGTAAGGGAGCTGTTTTTT
cdr3_aa: CASRLGGGKVRELFF

clone_size: many
j_call: TRBJ2-1
d_call: TRBD2
v_call: TRBV12-3/TRBV12-4
cdr3_nt: TGTGCCAGCAGTCGCGACCCAATCCGGGGGGATTTCTTC
cdr3_aa: CASSRDPIRGDFF

clone_size: few
j_call: TRBJ2-2
d_call: .
v_call: TRBV29-1
cdr3_nt: TGCAGCGTCGGATTAGGCGGGGAGCTGTTTTTT
cdr3_aa: CSVGLGGELFF

clone_size: once
j_call: TRBJ2-4
d_call: .
v_call: TRBV4-1
cdr3_nt: TGCGCCAGCAGCCAAGTACCTGCCAGCCCTAACCAGTACTTC
cdr3_aa: CASSQVPASPNQYF

clone_size: .
j_call: TRBJ2-1
d_call: TRBD1
v_call: TRBV4-1
cdr3_nt: TGCGCCAGCAGCTACGACAGGGGCTTGGATGAGCAGTTCTTC
cdr3_aa: CASSYDRGLDEQFF

clone_size: few
j_call: TRBJ2-7
d_call: TRBD1
v_call: TRBV18
cdr3_nt: TGTGCCAGCTCACCACGTACGGGACAGGGAAGTCCCTACGAGCAGTACTTC
cdr3_aa: CASSPRTGQGSPYEQYF

clone_size: .
j_call: TRBJ1-1
d_call: .
v_call: TRBV7-9
cdr3_nt: TGTGCCAGCAGCTTAAGTGGGCTCAATGAAGCTTTCTTT
cdr3_aa: CASSLSGLNEAFF

clone_size: many
j_call: TRBJ2-1
d_call: TRBD2
v_call: TRBV9
cdr3_nt: TGTGCCAGCAGCGTAGGTGGGGGCGGGAGGGCCGTCGATGAGCAGTTCTTC
cdr3_aa: CASSVGGGGRAVDEQFF

clone_size: .
j_call: TRBJ2-7
d_call: TRBD1
v_call: TRBV20-1
cdr3_nt: TGCAGTGCCCCTCCCTACAGGGGCCCCCACGAGCAGTACTTC
cdr3_aa: CSAPPYRGPHEQYF

clone_size: many
j_call: TRBJ2-5
d_call: .
v_call: TRBV15
cdr3_nt: TGTGCCACCAGCAGAGATATGGAGGGGGCGCAGGAGACCCAGTACTTC
cdr3_aa: CATSRDMEGAQETQYF

clone_size: few
j_call: TRBJ2-5
d_call: TRBD2
v_call: TRBV5-1
cdr3_nt: TGCGCCAGCAGCTTGGGAACTAGCGGGTCTCAAGAGACCCAGTACTTC
cdr3_aa: CASSLGTSGSQETQYF

clone_size: many
j_call: TRBJ2-3
d_call: .
v_call: TRBV6-2/TRBV6-3
cdr3_nt: TGTGCCAGCACTCCACTCGGGGGGCATTCTAGCACAGATACGCAGTATTTT
cdr3_aa: CASTPLGGHSSTDTQYF

clone_size: .
j_call: TRBJ2-5
d_call: .
v_call: TRBV5-1
cdr3_nt: TGCGCCAGCAGCTTGGCGGCAGGACCGACTCAAGAGACCCAGTACTTC
cdr3_aa: CASSLAAGPTQETQYF

clone_size: few
j_call: TRBJ2-7
d_call: TRBD1
v_call: TRBV7-9
cdr3_nt: TGTGCCAGCAGCTTAGCTAGGACAGGGATCGAGCAGTACTTC
cdr3_aa: CASSLARTGIEQYF

clone_size: many
j_call: TRBJ2-3
d_call: .
v_call: TRBV3-1
cdr3_nt: TGTGCCAGCACCGACAGAGCACCGGGCCATACGCAGTATTTT
cdr3_aa: CASTDRAPGHTQYF